The rows below give T cell receptor beta chains drawn from one sample of a study of T cells in Graves' hyperthyroidism and ophthalmopathy. TCRdb recomputed calls from the multiplex PCR reads with MiXCR, one row per CDR3 protein. The data hold around 600,000 distinct CDR3 sequences, with about a sixth observed a single time. Source material: blood. All receptors come from a woman aged 30 to 39 with Graves' hyperthyroidism. Both conserved end residues are part of each CDR3. D genes are given only for firm matches. Clone size appears in some rows only: once, few, many, or a class for an expanded clone.

>TRBJ2-1|TRBV20-1|-|TRBD2
TGCAGGGGACTAGCGGGATTCAACAATGAGCAGTTCTTC
CRGLAGFNNEQFF
>TRBJ2-3|TRBV5-4|-|-
TGTGCCAGCAGCTTGGATTTGCAGGCCACAGATACGCAGTATTTT
CASSLDLQATDTQYF
>TRBJ1-1|TRBV5-4|few|-
TGTGCCAGCACCTCCATTGGACTGGTGAACACTGAAGCTTTCTTT
CASTSIGLVNTEAFF
>TRBJ2-2|TRBV11-2|many|-
TGTGCCAGCAGTATAGTTCAGGACGGGGAGCTGTTTTTT
CASSIVQDGELFF
>TRBJ2-5|TRBV6-2/TRBV6-3|few|-
TGTGCCAGCAGTTACCAGGACAGCCCAAGGAAGCACTTC
CASSYQDSPRKHF
>TRBJ1-6|TRBV28|many|-
TGTGCCAGCACTACGGAGGGGATTTGGCCACCCCTCCACTTT
CASTTEGIWPPLHF
>TRBJ1-1|TRBV5-1|many|-
TGCGCCAGCAGCTTTAACAGCAACACTGAAGCTTTCTTT
CASSFNSNTEAFF
>TRBJ2-1|TRBV7-2|many|-
TGTGCCAGCACCCTACAACGGGGCCCTATGGGACCTCTCTCCAATGAGCAGTTCTTC
CASTLQRGPMGPLSNEQFF
>TRBJ2-1|TRBV20-1|-|TRBD2
TGCAGTGCTAGAGGGGGGAGGGAGAACAATGAGCAGTTCTTC
CSARGGRENNEQFF
>TRBJ2-1|TRBV6-2/TRBV6-3|many|TRBD1
TGTGCCAGCAGATCGGGACAGGGGAACAATGAGCAGTTCTTC
CASRSGQGNNEQFF
>TRBJ1-2|TRBV4-3|few|-
TGCGCCAGCAGCCAAGGTGTCAGCAGTAGGGGCTACACCTTC
CASSQGVSSRGYTF
>TRBJ2-6|TRBV29-1|few|-
TGCAGCGTTGAAGATTCAGGGAACTCTGGGGCCAACGTCCTGACTTTC
CSVEDSGNSGANVLTF
>TRBJ2-7|TRBV3-1|many|-
TGTGCCAGCAGCCAATCAACCTACGAGCAGTACTTC
CASSQSTYEQYF
>TRBJ1-4|TRBV18|-|TRBD1
TGTGCCAGCTCACGGGTGGGACAGATAAATGAAAAACTGTTTTTT
CASSRVGQINEKLFF
>TRBJ2-7|TRBV27|many|TRBD1
TGTGCCAGCAGTCTCCTCGGGACAGGGAACTACGAGCAGTACTTC
CASSLLGTGNYEQYF
>TRBJ1-1|TRBV11-3|many|TRBD1
TGTGCCAGCAGCAGGGGACAGAGCGCTGAAGCTTTCTTT
CASSRGQSAEAFF
>TRBJ2-3|TRBV27|many|-
TGTGCCAGCAGACACACTAGCTTGGGTACAGATACGCAGTATTTT
CASRHTSLGTDTQYF
>TRBJ2-1|TRBV3-1|many|TRBD2
TGTGCCAGCGCTAGCGGGAGGGTGAAGTACAATGAGCAGTTCTTC
CASASGRVKYNEQFF
>TRBJ1-2|TRBV10-2|few|-
TGCGCCTCCTGGGGCTTCTATGGCTACACCTTC
CASWGFYGYTF
>TRBJ2-5|TRBV3-1|-|TRBD1
TGTGCCAGCAGCCGGGACAGGGGGCCAGGAGAGACCCAGTACTTC
CASSRDRGPGETQYF